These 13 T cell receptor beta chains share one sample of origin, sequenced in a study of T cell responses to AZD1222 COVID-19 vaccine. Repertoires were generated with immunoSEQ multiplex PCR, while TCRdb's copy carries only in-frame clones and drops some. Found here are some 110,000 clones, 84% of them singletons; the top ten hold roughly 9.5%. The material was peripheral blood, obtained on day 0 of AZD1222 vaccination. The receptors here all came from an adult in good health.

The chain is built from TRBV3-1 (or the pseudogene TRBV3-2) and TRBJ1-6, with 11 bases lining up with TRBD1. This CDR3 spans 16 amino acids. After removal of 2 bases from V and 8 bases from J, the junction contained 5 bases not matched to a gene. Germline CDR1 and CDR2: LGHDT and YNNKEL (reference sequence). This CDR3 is CASSQIGTGGHSPLHF. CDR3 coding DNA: TGTGCCAGCAGCCAAATCGGGACAGGGGGACATTCACCCCTCCACTTT.

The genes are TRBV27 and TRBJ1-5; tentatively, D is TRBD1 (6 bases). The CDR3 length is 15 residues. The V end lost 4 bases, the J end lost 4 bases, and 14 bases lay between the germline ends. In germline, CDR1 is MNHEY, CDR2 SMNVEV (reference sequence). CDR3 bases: TGTGCCAGCAGTTGGGAGGGGGGGCCGAATCAGCCCCAGCATTTT. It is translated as CASSWEGGPNQPQHF.

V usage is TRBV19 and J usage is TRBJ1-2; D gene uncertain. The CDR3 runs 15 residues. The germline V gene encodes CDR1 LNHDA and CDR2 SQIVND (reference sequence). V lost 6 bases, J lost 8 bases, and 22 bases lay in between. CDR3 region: CASRSSDGSISGYTF. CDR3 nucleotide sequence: TGTGCCAGTAGGAGCTCGGACGGGAGTATTTCGGGCTACACCTTC.

CDR3 in DNA: TGTGCCAGCGGCATTGGAAGCGGCACAGATACGCAGTATTTT. Translated: CASGIGSGTDTQYF. This chain joins TRBV7-9 and TRBJ2-3; unclear D gene. The V end was cut by 8 bases, the J end by 1 base, with 13 bases between. The CDR3 extends over 14 amino acids. Looked up from germline, CDR1 is SEHNR and CDR2 is FQNEAQ (reference sequence).

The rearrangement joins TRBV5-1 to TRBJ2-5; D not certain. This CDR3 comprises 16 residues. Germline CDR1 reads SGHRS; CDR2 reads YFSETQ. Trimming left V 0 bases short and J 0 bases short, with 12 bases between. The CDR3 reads CASSLVGGANQETQYF. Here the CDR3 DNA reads TGCGCCAGCAGCTTGGTTGGCGGCGCCAACCAAGAGACCCAGTACTTC.

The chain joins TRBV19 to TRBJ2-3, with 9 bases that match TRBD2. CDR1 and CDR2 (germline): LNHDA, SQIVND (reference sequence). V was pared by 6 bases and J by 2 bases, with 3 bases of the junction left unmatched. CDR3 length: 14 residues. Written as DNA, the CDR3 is TGTGCCAGTAGGACTAGCGGAACCACAGATACGCAGTATTTT. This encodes CASRTSGTTDTQYF. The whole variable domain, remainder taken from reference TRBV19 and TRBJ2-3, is DGGITQSPKYLFRKEGQNVTLSCEQNLNHDAMYWYRQDPGQGLRLIYYSQIVNDFQKGDIAEGYSVSREKKESFPLTVTSAQKNPTAFYLCASRTSGTTDTQYFGPGTRLTVL.

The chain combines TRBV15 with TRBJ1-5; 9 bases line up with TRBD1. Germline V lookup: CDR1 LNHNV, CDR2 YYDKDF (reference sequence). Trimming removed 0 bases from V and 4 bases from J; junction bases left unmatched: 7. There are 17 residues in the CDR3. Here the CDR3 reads CATSRDQGQGLNQPQHF. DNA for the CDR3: TGTGCCACCAGCAGAGATCAGGGACAGGGCCTGAATCAGCCCCAGCATTTT.

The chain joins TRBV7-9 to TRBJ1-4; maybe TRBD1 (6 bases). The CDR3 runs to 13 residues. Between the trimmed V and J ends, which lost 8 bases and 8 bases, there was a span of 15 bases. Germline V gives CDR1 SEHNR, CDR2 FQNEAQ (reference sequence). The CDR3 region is CASGTYREEKLFF. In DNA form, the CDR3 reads TGTGCCAGCGGGACCTACAGGGAGGAAAAACTGTTTTTT.

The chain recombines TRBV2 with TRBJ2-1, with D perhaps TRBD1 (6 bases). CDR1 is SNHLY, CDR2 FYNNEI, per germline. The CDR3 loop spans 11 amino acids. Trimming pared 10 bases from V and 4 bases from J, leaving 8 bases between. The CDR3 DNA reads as TGTGCCACAGGGGTGTACAATGAGCAGTTCTTC. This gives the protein CATGVYNEQFF. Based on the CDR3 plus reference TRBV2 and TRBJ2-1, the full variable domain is EPEVTQTPSHQVTQMGQEVILRCVPISNHLYFYWYRQILGQKVEFLVSFYNNEISEKSEIFDDQFSVERPDGSNFTLKIRSTKLEDSAMYFCATGVYNEQFFGPGTRLTVL.

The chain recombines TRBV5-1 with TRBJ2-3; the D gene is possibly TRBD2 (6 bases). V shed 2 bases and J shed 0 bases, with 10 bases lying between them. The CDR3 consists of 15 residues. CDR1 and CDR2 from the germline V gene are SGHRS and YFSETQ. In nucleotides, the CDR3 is TGCGCCAGCAGCTTAACAGGAGGGAGCACAGATACGCAGTATTTT. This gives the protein CASSLTGGSTDTQYF.

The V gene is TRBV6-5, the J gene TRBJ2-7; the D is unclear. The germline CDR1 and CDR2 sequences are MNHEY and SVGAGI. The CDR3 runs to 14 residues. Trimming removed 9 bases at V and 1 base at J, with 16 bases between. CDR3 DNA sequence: TGTGCCAGTCAGGACCAGCCTATTTCCTACGAGCAGTACTTC. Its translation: CASQDQPISYEQYF.

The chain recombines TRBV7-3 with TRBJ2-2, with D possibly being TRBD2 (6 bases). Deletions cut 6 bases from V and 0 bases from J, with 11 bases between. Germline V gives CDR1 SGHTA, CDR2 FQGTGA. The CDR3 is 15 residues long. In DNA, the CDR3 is TGTGCCAGCAGGGTGGGACTGGCGAACACCGGGGAGCTGTTTTTT. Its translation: CASRVGLANTGELFF.

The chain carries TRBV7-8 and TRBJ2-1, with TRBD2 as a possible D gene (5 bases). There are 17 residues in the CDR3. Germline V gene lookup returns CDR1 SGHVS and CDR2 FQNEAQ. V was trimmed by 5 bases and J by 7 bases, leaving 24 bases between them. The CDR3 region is CASSPRHGVQSGNEQFF. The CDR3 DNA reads TGTGCCAGCAGCCCCCGACACGGAGTCCAATCGGGGAATGAGCAGTTCTTC. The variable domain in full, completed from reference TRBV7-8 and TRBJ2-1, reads GAGVSQSPRYKVAKRGQDVALRCDPISGHVSLFWYQQALGQGPEFLTYFQNEAQLDKSGLPSDRFFAERPEGSVSTLKIQRTQQEDSAVYLCASSPRHGVQSGNEQFFGPGTRLTVL.